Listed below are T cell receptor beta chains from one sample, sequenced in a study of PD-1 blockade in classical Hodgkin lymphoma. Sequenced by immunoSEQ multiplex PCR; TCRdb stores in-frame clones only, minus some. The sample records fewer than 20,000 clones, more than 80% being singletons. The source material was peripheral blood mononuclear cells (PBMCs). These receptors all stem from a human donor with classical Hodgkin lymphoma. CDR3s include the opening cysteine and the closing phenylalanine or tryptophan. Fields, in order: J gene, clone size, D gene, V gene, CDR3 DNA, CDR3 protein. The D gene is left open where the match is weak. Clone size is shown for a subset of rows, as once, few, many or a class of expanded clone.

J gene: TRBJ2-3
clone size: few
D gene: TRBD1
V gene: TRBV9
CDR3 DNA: TGTGCCAGCAGCACGGACAGGCTCCGTGATACGCAGTATTTT
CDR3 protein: CASSTDRLRDTQYF

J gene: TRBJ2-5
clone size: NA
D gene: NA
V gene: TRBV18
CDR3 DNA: TGTGCCAGCTCACCACGGCAAGAGACCCAGTACTTC
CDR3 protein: CASSPRQETQYF

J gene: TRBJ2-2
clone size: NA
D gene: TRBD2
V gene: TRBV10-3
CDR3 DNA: TGTGCCATCAGTGGAGCGGGAGGGTTTTCCGGGGAGCTGTTTTTT
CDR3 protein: CAISGAGGFSGELFF

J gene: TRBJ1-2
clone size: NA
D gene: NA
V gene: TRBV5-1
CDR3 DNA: TGCGCCAGCAGCTTGGAGGGTATGAAGTATGGCTACACCTTC
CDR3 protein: CASSLEGMKYGYTF

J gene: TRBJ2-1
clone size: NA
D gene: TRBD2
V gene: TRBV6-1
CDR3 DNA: TGTGCCAGCAGTGAGTTGGGACTAGGATTCTCCTACAATGAGCAGTTCTTC
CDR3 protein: CASSELGLGFSYNEQFF

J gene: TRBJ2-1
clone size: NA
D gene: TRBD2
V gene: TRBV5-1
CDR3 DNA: TGCGCCAGCAGCACCGGACTAGCGGGAGGTGACTACAATGAGCAGTTCTTC
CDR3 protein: CASSTGLAGGDYNEQFF

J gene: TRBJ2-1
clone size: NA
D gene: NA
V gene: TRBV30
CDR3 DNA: TGTGCCTGGAGCGGGGGCTACAATGAGCAGTTCTTC
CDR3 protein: CAWSGGYNEQFF

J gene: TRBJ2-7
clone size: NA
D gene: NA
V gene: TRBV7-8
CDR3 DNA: TGTGCCAGCAGCAAAGCCCTACCCTACGAGCAGTACTTC
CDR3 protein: CASSKALPYEQYF

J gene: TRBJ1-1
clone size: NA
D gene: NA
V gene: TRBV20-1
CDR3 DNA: TGCAGTGCTAGCCCCACTGAAGCTTTCTTT
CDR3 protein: CSASPTEAFF

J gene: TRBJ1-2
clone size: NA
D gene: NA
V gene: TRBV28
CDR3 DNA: TGTGCCAGCAGCCTTATCGCAGGGTATGGCTACACCTTC
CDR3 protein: CASSLIAGYGYTF

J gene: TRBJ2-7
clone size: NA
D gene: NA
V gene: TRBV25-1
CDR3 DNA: TGTGCCAGCAGTGCTGAGAGGGCCGAGCAGTACTTC
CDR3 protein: CASSAERAEQYF